These T cell receptor beta chains were read from a single sample in a study of cytomegalovirus exposure and HLA in healthy donors. Assay: immunoSEQ multiplex PCR; the TCRdb copy retains only in-frame clones and omits some. The sample spans about 67,000 clones; the ten largest clones claim approximately 5.3%. The source material was PBMCs. These receptors were collected from a woman aged 40-49 years in good health and CMV-seropositive. The CDR3 runs from the conserved cysteine through the conserved F or W. The order of the fields is D gene, V gene, J gene, clone size, CDR3 protein, CDR3 DNA. D genes are given only for firm matches. Size is stated for part of the rows, as once, few or many counts, or as a class when the clone is expanded.

>TRBD1|TRBV19|TRBJ2-7|.
CATASSGTGTYEQYF
TGTGCCACTGCGTCCTCCGGGACAGGGACCTACGAGCAGTACTTC
>.|TRBV6-5|TRBJ1-1|.
CASSYGGGTEAFF
TGTGCCAGCAGTTATGGGGGGGGCACTGAAGCTTTCTTT
>.|TRBV6-1|TRBJ2-7|.
CASSQGQVLYEQYF
TGTGCCAGCAGTCAGGGGCAGGTCCTCTACGAGCAGTACTTC
>.|TRBV6-1|TRBJ2-7|.
CASSEARTLSSYEQYF
TGTGCCAGCAGTGAAGCGCGAACCTTGAGTTCCTACGAGCAGTACTTC
>.|TRBV5-4|TRBJ2-7|.
CASSLKDYEQYF
TGTGCCAGCAGCTTGAAGGACTACGAGCAGTACTTC
>TRBD2|TRBV11-3|TRBJ2-1|.
CASSLAAGLNEQFF
TGTGCCAGCAGCTTAGCAGCGGGGTTAAATGAGCAGTTCTTC
>TRBD1|TRBV10-3|TRBJ2-7|.
CAISGRGYEQYF
TGTGCCATCAGCGGCAGGGGGTACGAGCAGTACTTC
>TRBD1|TRBV4-3|TRBJ2-7|.
CASSDGTGTYEQYF
TGCGCCAGCAGCGACGGGACAGGGACCTACGAGCAGTACTTC
>TRBD1|TRBV6-4|TRBJ2-1|.
CASSDGTGCFF
TGTGCCAGCAGCGATGGGACAGGTTGCTTCTTC
>TRBD1|TRBV5-6|TRBJ1-1|.
CASSSGTGVAFF
TGTGCCAGCAGCTCCGGAACAGGGGTAGCTTTCTTT
>TRBD1|TRBV5-1|TRBJ2-2|.
CASSLEGQGATSANTGELFF
TGCGCCAGCAGCTTGGAAGGACAGGGGGCCACTAGTGCGAACACCGGGGAGCTGTTTTTT
>.|TRBV19|TRBJ1-3|.
CASSNPRGDSGNTIYF
TGTGCCAGTAGTAATCCCAGGGGCGACTCTGGAAACACCATATATTTT
>.|TRBV5-8|TRBJ1-2|.
CASSFGMGAKDSSWGYTF
TGTGCCAGCAGCTTCGGTATGGGGGCAAAGGATAGTTCGTGGGGCTACACCTTC
>.|TRBV27|TRBJ2-7|.
CASREGGGTYEQYF
TGTGCCAGCAGAGAAGGCGGCGGCACCTACGAGCAGTACTTC
>TRBD1|TRBV25-1|TRBJ2-7|.
CASSEWGTGYYEQYF
TGTGCCAGCAGTGAATGGGGGACAGGATACTACGAGCAGTACTTC
>.|TRBV23-1|TRBJ1-2|.
CASSQKKQVEGGNGYTF
TGCGCCAGCAGTCAGAAAAAACAGGTCGAAGGTGGCAATGGCTACACCTTC
>TRBD1|TRBV6-5|TRBJ1-1|.
CASRTTGRWAEAFF
TGTGCCAGCAGGACGACAGGGAGATGGGCTGAAGCTTTCTTT
>TRBD1|TRBV5-1|TRBJ1-1|.
CASRFGTVNTEAFF
TGCGCCAGCAGGTTCGGGACAGTAAACACTGAAGCTTTCTTT
>.|TRBV2|TRBJ2-5|.
CASWEATQTKRYF
TGTGCCAGCTGGGAGGCTACCCAGACGAAGCGGTACTTC
>.|TRBV7-9|TRBJ2-7|.
CASSPRDSSYEQYF
TGTGCCAGCAGCCCGAGGGACTCCTCCTACGAGCAGTACTTC
>.|TRBV19|TRBJ2-5|.
CASSPRWTDKTQYF
TGTGCCAGTAGTCCCCGCTGGACAGATAAGACCCAGTACTTC
>TRBD1|TRBV7-2|TRBJ1-1|.
CASRSRGQRNTEAFF
TGTGCCAGCAGGTCTCGGGGACAGCGAAACACTGAAGCTTTCTTT
>TRBD2|TRBV10-2|TRBJ2-7|.
CASSESALAGGEQYF
TGCGCCAGCAGTGAGTCGGCCCTAGCGGGAGGCGAGCAGTACTTC
>TRBD1|TRBV7-6|TRBJ2-1|.
CASSSGTGLGNEQFF
TGTGCCAGCAGCTCCGGGACAGGGCTCGGGAATGAGCAGTTCTTC
>TRBD1|TRBV5-1|TRBJ1-3|.
CASSTGVSSGNTIYF
TGCGCCAGCAGTACAGGGGTGAGCTCTGGAAACACCATATATTTT
>TRBD1|TRBV9|TRBJ1-4|.
CASSPRTGESEKLFF
TGTGCCAGCAGCCCCCGGACAGGGGAATCTGAAAAACTGTTTTTT
>.|TRBV5-4|TRBJ1-1|.
CASSSEQGGTEAFF
TGTGCCAGCAGCTCAGAACAGGGTGGCACTGAAGCTTTCTTT
>.|TRBV2|TRBJ1-4|.
CASSEGALEKLFF
TGTGCCAGCAGTGAAGGGGCCCTCGAAAAACTGTTTTTT
>TRBD1|TRBV6-5|TRBJ2-5|.
CASSSWTGDETQYF
TGTGCCAGCAGTTCTTGGACAGGGGATGAGACCCAGTACTTC
>.|TRBV28|TRBJ1-2|.
CASSSSGAGYGYTF
TGTGCCAGCAGTTCGTCAGGGGCGGGCTATGGCTACACCTTC
>.|TRBV27|TRBJ2-7|.
CASSLSLVAYEQYF
TGTGCCAGCAGTTTATCTCTAGTAGCCTACGAGCAGTACTTC
>TRBD2|TRBV19|TRBJ2-7|.
CASTPPPRLAGYEQYF
TGTGCCAGTACTCCACCACCGCGACTAGCGGGATACGAGCAGTACTTC
>.|TRBV7-7|TRBJ2-2|.
CASSFLDSATGELFF
TGTGCTAGCAGCTTCCTAGATTCGGCCACCGGGGAGCTGTTTTTT
>.|TRBV11-3|TRBJ2-7|.
CASSLGQGNDEQYF
TGTGCCAGCAGCTTAGGCCAGGGGAACGACGAGCAGTACTTC
>.|TRBV15|TRBJ2-2|.
CATSRDILNTGELFF
TGTGCCACCAGCAGAGACATACTGAACACCGGGGAGCTGTTTTTT
>.|TRBV2|TRBJ2-7|.
CASSESAGSYGYEQYF
TGTGCCAGCAGTGAATCGGCGGGATCCTACGGGTACGAGCAGTACTTC
>.|TRBV6-5|TRBJ1-5|.
CASRMSDSSNQPQHF
TGTGCCAGCAGAATGAGCGACAGCAGCAATCAGCCCCAGCATTTT
>.|TRBV4-2|TRBJ2-5|.
CASSQEGAPLDQETQYF
TGTGCCAGCAGCCAAGAGGGGGCTCCCTTAGACCAAGAGACCCAGTACTTC
>.|TRBV6-4|TRBJ1-1|.
CASRLYRNTEAFF
TGTGCCAGCAGACTTTACAGGAACACTGAAGCTTTTTTT
>.|TRBV5-4|TRBJ2-1|.
CASSLLENEQFF
TGTGCCAGCAGCTTGTTAGAGAATGAGCAGTTCTTC
>TRBD2|TRBV5-1|TRBJ2-7|.
CASSWGLAGDTKPYEQYF
TGCGCCAGCAGCTGGGGCCTAGCGGGTGACACAAAACCCTACGAGCAGTACTTC
>.|TRBV5-1|TRBJ2-2|.
CASSLGQATGELFF
TGCGCCAGCAGCTTGGGACAGGCCACCGGGGAGCTGTTTTTT
>.|TRBV7-9|TRBJ1-1|.
CASSPGHAGNTEAFF
TGTGCCAGCAGCCCTGGGCATGCAGGCAACACTGAAGCTTTCTTT
>.|TRBV7-6|TRBJ1-2|.
CASSLESAGNYGYTF
TGTGCCAGCAGCTTAGAATCTGCGGGGAACTATGGCTACACCTTC
>.|TRBV4-3|TRBJ1-1|.
CASSQETAGPWAFF
TGCGCCAGCAGCCAAGAGACGGCAGGGCCATGGGCTTTCTTT
>TRBD1|TRBV6-4|TRBJ2-3|.
CASSGGTGETDTQYF
TGTGCCAGCAGTGGAGGGACAGGGGAAACAGATACGCAGTATTTT
>.|TRBV5-6|TRBJ1-5|.
CASSLASSGPQHF
TGTGCCAGCAGCTTGGCCTCCTCGGGGCCCCAGCATTTT
>.|TRBV29-1|TRBJ1-1|.
CSVAGGSTEAFF
TGCAGCGTTGCGGGGGGTAGCACTGAAGCTTTCTTT
>TRBD2|TRBV19|TRBJ2-1|.
CASPPGLAGGTPYNEQFF
TGTGCCAGTCCACCGGGACTAGCGGGGGGAACCCCTTACAATGAGCAGTTCTTC
>TRBD1|TRBV27|TRBJ1-2|.
CASSSQYRGLNYGYTF
TGTGCCAGCAGTTCGCAATACAGGGGACTCAACTATGGCTACACCTTC
>TRBD1|TRBV6-1|TRBJ2-5|.
CASHRDSQETQYF
TGTGCCAGCCACCGGGACAGTCAAGAGACCCAGTACTTC
>TRBD1|TRBV5-6|TRBJ1-5|.
CASSLSDRQTQPQHF
TGTGCCAGCAGCTTGTCGGACAGGCAGACGCAGCCCCAGCATTTT
>.|TRBV5-6|TRBJ2-3|.
CASSPLLRDTQYF
TGTGCCAGCAGCCCGCTGCTGCGCGATACGCAGTATTTT
>TRBD2|TRBV5-1|TRBJ2-7|.
CASSAGTSESSYEQYF
TGCGCCAGCAGCGCAGGGACTAGCGAGAGCTCCTACGAGCAGTACTTC
>TRBD2|TRBV15|TRBJ2-3|.
CATSRNFRGAGFSDTQYF
TGTGCCACCAGCAGAAACTTCCGTGGAGCGGGATTTTCAGATACGCAGTATTTT
>TRBD1|TRBV7-9|TRBJ2-7|.
CASSPRDSGAYEQYF
TGTGCCAGCAGCCCCCGGGACAGCGGAGCATACGAGCAGTACTTC
>TRBD1|TRBV2|TRBJ2-6|.
CASSDRAGANVLTF
TGTGCCAGCAGCGACAGGGCTGGGGCCAACGTCCTGACTTTC
>TRBD1|TRBV9|TRBJ1-2|.
CASSATGGRGYGYTF
TGTGCCAGCAGCGCTACAGGGGGCAGAGGGTATGGCTACACCTTC
>.|TRBV5-1|TRBJ1-5|medium-sized
CASSLEGGQPQHF
TGCGCCAGCAGCTTGGAGGGGGGGCAGCCCCAGCATTTT
>TRBD1|TRBV5-1|TRBJ2-7|.
CASSLAGDRGYEQYF
TGCGCCAGCAGCTTGGCTGGGGACAGGGGATACGAGCAGTACTTC